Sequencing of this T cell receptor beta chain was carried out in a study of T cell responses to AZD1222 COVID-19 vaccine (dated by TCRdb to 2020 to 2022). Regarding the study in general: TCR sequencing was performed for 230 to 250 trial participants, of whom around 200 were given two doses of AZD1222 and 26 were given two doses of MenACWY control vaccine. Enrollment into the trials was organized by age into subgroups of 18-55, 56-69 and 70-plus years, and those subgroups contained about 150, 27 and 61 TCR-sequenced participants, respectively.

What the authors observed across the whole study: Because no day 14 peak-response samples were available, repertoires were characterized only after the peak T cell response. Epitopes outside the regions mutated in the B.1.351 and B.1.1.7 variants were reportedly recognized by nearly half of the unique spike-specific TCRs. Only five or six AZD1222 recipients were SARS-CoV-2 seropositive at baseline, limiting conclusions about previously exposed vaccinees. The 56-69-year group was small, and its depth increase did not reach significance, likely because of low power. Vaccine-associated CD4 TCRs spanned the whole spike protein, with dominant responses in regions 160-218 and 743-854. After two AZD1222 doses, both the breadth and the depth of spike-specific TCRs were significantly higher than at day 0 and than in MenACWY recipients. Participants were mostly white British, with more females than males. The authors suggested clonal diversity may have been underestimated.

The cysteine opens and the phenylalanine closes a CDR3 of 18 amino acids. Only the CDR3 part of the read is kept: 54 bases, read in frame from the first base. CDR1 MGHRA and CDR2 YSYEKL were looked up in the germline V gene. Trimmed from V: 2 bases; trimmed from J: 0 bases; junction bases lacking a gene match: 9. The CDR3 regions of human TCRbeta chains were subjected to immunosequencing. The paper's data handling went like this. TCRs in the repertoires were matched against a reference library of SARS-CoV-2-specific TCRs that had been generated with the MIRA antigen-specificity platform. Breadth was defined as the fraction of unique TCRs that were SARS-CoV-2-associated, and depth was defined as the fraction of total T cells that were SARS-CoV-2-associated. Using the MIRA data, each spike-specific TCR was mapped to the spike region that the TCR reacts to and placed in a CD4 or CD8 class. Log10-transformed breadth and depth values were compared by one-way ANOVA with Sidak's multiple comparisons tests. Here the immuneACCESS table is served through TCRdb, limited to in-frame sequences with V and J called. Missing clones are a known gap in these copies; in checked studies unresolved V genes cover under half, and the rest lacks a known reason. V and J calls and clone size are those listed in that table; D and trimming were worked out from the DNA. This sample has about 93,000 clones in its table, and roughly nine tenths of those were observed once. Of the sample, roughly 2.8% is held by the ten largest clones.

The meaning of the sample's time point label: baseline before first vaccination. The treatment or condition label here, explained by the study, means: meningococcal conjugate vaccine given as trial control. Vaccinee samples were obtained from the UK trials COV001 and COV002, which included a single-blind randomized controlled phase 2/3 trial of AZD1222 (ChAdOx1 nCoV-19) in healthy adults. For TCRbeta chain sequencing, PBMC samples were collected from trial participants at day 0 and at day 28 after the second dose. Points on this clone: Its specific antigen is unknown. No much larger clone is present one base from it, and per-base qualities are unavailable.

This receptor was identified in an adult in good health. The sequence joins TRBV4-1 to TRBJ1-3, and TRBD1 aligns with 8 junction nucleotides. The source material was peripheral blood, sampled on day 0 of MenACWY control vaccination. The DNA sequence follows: TGCGCCAGCAGCCAACAGGACAGGGCCATACTCTCTGGAAACACCATATATTTT. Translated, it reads CASSQQDRAILSGNTIYF.